The sequence of this T cell receptor beta chain was determined in a study of Graves' ophthalmopathy and Graves' hyperthyroidism listed by TCRdb under 2018. At the level of the whole study: Peripheral blood was collected at initial diagnosis, before any treatment. T-cell repertoires of thyroid tissue and blood were compared in 5 or 6 hyperthyroidism patients. For training and testing, the 100 patients in the discovery cohort were randomly divided in a 7:3 ratio. In total, 135 blood samples were TCR-sequenced: approximately 40 ophthalmopathy, 75 hyperthyroidism and around 17 hyperthyroidism-to-ophthalmopathy patients. The study used TCR beta repertoire signatures to distinguish Graves' ophthalmopathy from Graves' hyperthyroidism and to predict progression to ophthalmopathy. To explore V-J signatures that distinguish ophthalmopathy from hyperthyroidism, a discovery set of 100 patients was enrolled, made up of 40 to 45 with ophthalmopathy and 57 with stable hyperthyroidism. An independent validation cohort comprised 18 hyperthyroidism patients and over 15 patients who later progressed from hyperthyroidism to ophthalmopathy. Once sampling was done, hyperthyroidism patients were given methimazole at a starting dose of 30 mg daily, while ophthalmopathy patients were given high-dose intravenous methylprednisolone. Points the paper makes about the study in general: In cross-validation, the 13-signature model distinguished ophthalmopathy from stable hyperthyroidism with roughly 90% sensitivity and around 81% specificity, and in the test set the corresponding values were roughly 80% and 76%. Most of the expanded thyroid clonotypes with a frequency above 0.001 were also detected in blood, and it was suggested that the thyroid immune response may be reflected by blood repertoires. In validation, the model predicted ophthalmopathy progression with about 71% sensitivity and roughly 78% specificity; about a dozen predicted patients were CT-confirmed with GO in a median of about 6.2 months. No statistical method was used to set the sample size in advance, and the investigators knew which group each participant was assigned to.

This clonotype was seen at least ten times. The antigen it binds to is not known. Base qualities are not provided; no much larger clone lies one nucleotide away. For repertoire sequencing, the TCR beta CDR3 regions were amplified from RNA transcripts. A first-round RT-PCR used HTBI primers with the Qiagen OneStep RT-PCR kit, followed by a second-round multiplex PCR, size selection and purification. Sequencing of the libraries was carried out on an Illumina HiSeq2000 in paired-end mode with 100 bp reads. Per the original workflow: SOAPnuke was used for read processing, and reads with adapters, uncalled bases, a mean Phred below 15, or no exact constant-primer or identifier match were discarded. COPE v1.2.5 was used to merge high-quality paired reads. Clonotypes were defined as unique nucleotide sequences and were aligned to IMGT TRB V, D and J references using MiTCR v1.1. Analysis was restricted to V-J combinations with a frequency above 0.0001, which covered roughly 99% of repertoires. A TCR clonal expansion and chaos score per V-J combination was defined as the ratio of F50 clonal expansion to chaos observed in the TCRdist matrix. Welch's t-statistics and random forest were used to reduce features to some 13 V-J combinations, which were fed into a naive Bayes classifier. The Morisita-Horn index was used to measure how similar the thyroid and blood repertoires were. TCRdb reworked the public reads: Q25 trimming with fastp, MiXCR clone assembly, productive beta chains retained. Every CDR3 protein is listed once, alongside the most common genes and DNA of its rows. The V and J calls, along with clone size, are taken from TCRdb and not from the paper's own processing. The sample contains around 400,000 distinct CDR3 sequences, approximately 20% of them found a single time. The ten largest account for around 1.6% of the sample.

The CDR3 numbers 15 residues from cysteine through phenylalanine. Left in the record is the CDR3 DNA by itself, 45 bases read in frame from the first base. Trimming removed 4 bases from V and 1 base from J; the gene matches leave 5 bases unexplained. Looking up the germline V gene yields CDR1 MNHEY and CDR2 SVGAGI. Patients with ophthalmopathy had moderately to severely active disease, with a Clinical Activity Score of 3 or more, a NOSPECS grade of 4 or more, and a disease duration of less than 3 months. Patients were excluded if they had other autoimmune diseases, uncontrolled infections, pregnancy or lactation. Clinical symptoms, serum thyroxine, TRAb, thyroid ultrasound and orbital computed tomography formed the basis of the diagnosis. Using Ficoll-Paque density gradient centrifugation, PBMCs were isolated from over 8.5 ml of fresh peripheral blood. Total RNA was extracted using Trizol reagent, and RNA quality was checked on an Agilent 2100 Bioanalyzer.

The sequencing sample was made of peripheral blood. This receptor was obtained from a young woman with Graves' ophthalmopathy. Donor details come from another sample of the same person, matched by shared clones. The chain is assembled from TRBV6-5 and TRBJ1-1; a stretch of 8 junction bases matches TRBD1. In nucleotides, the sequence is TGTGCCAGCAGTTCAAACAGGGGGTGGAACACTGAAGCTTTCTTT. Its translation is CASSSNRGWNTEAFF.